This T cell receptor (beta chain) was captured by sequencing in a study of tumor and adjacent non-tumor tissue in lung cancer. Study summary: The patients, approximately nine men and a few women, were roughly 30 to 80 with stage I to III disease. On average, productive TCRbeta reads reached about 4.17 million per sample. Whole-study findings and limits: Compared with tumor, normal lung showed significantly lower TCR diversity.

RNA was extracted from bulk tissue without any cell sorting. More than 3 cm separated this lung sample from the edge of the tumor. About this clonotype: The target antigen is unknown.

Three rounds of nested PCR, following a modified ARM-PCR protocol, produced the TCRbeta library. TCRdb fed the multiplex PCR reads into MiXCR, producing one record per CDR3 protein. The sample includes about 98,000 distinct CDR3 sequences, 75% to 90% seen only once; the top ten take around 30%. CDR1 is MNHNS and CDR2 is SASEGT in the germline V gene. V dropped 5 bases and J dropped 9; count of bases not matched to a gene: 16. This CDR3 is 16 amino acids long. The origin of this receptor is a man aged 60-69 years with small cell lung cancer. This chain connects TRBV6-1 to TRBJ2-7, with 10 bases matching TRBD2. Sample: distant non-tumor lung tissue. CDR3 DNA: TGTGCCAGCAGTACACACGCCGGGACTAGCGTCTTTTGGCAGTACTTC. The encoded protein is CASSTHAGTSVFWQYF.